This is a list of T cell receptor beta chains from one sample in a study of OX40 agonist ivuxolimab in advanced cancers. Profiling relied on immunoSEQ multiplex PCR, and the TCRdb table lists in-frame clones only, not all of them. The profile shows fewer than 200,000 clones, around 94% of them singletons. Specimen: CD4+ or CD8+ T cells sorted from blood, collected in a trial of the OX40 agonist ivuxolimab. Source of these receptors: an adult with an advanced solid tumor such as melanoma, head and neck, liver or kidney cancer. Both conserved end residues are part of each CDR3. The order of the fields is D gene, clone size, J gene, V gene, CDR3 protein, CDR3 DNA. The D gene is left open where the match is weak. Some rows have no size entry. The others give once, few or many, or a class for an expanded clone.

D gene: .; clone size: .; J gene: TRBJ2-3; V gene: TRBV10-2; CDR3 protein: CASSDSVPRTDTQYF; CDR3 DNA: TGCGCCAGCAGTGATTCGGTCCCTCGCACAGATACGCAGTATTTT
D gene: .; clone size: .; J gene: TRBJ2-1; V gene: TRBV7-8; CDR3 protein: CASSRGGAYNEQFF; CDR3 DNA: TGTGCCAGCAGTAGGGGTGGTGCCTACAATGAGCAGTTCTTC
D gene: TRBD2; clone size: .; J gene: TRBJ2-5; V gene: TRBV27; CDR3 protein: CASSWTSGQETQYF; CDR3 DNA: TGTGCCAGCAGTTGGACTAGCGGCCAAGAGACCCAGTACTTC
D gene: .; clone size: once; J gene: TRBJ2-3; V gene: TRBV28; CDR3 protein: CASNRAPGAAATQYF; CDR3 DNA: TGTGCCAGCAATAGGGCCCCGGGAGCGGCAGCGACGCAGTATTTT
D gene: .; clone size: .; J gene: TRBJ1-2; V gene: TRBV4-3; CDR3 protein: CASSQDDWLTEGYTF; CDR3 DNA: TGCGCCAGCAGCCAAGATGACTGGCTTACGGAGGGCTACACCTTC
D gene: .; clone size: .; J gene: TRBJ2-5; V gene: TRBV5-1; CDR3 protein: CASSPRTQETQYF; CDR3 DNA: TGCGCCAGCAGCCCTCGGACCCAAGAGACCCAGTACTTC
D gene: TRBD1; clone size: .; J gene: TRBJ2-7; V gene: TRBV6-1; CDR3 protein: CATLLRTGTYEQYF; CDR3 DNA: TGTGCCACCCTTCTCAGGACAGGGACTTACGAGCAGTACTTC
D gene: TRBD2; clone size: .; J gene: TRBJ2-1; V gene: TRBV19; CDR3 protein: CASSIGLAGGQNEQFF; CDR3 DNA: TGTGCCAGTAGTATCGGACTAGCGGGAGGCCAGAATGAGCAGTTCTTC
D gene: TRBD1; clone size: .; J gene: TRBJ2-5; V gene: TRBV6-5; CDR3 protein: CASSRTGGREQYF; CDR3 DNA: TGTGCCAGCAGTCGGACAGGGGGCCGAGAGCAGTACTTC
D gene: .; clone size: .; J gene: TRBJ2-7; V gene: TRBV7-6; CDR3 protein: CASSLSPGRSSYEQYF; CDR3 DNA: TGTGCCAGCAGCTTAAGCCCGGGACGGTCCTCCTACGAGCAGTACTTC
D gene: .; clone size: .; J gene: TRBJ1-1; V gene: TRBV21-1; CDR3 protein: CASSSPWGGGKMNTEAFF; CDR3 DNA: TGTGCCAGCAGCTCGCCTTGGGGGGGAGGGAAAATGAACACTGAAGCTTTCTTT
D gene: TRBD1; clone size: .; J gene: TRBJ1-2; V gene: TRBV6-5; CDR3 protein: CASKQGPPYGYTF; CDR3 DNA: TGTGCCAGCAAACAGGGGCCACCCTATGGCTACACCTTC
D gene: TRBD2; clone size: .; J gene: TRBJ2-1; V gene: TRBV2; CDR3 protein: CASSERLAGIYNEQFF; CDR3 DNA: TGTGCCAGCAGTGAAAGGCTAGCGGGGATCTACAATGAGCAGTTCTTC
D gene: TRBD1; clone size: .; J gene: TRBJ2-7; V gene: TRBV19; CDR3 protein: CASSSGDRSSYEQYF; CDR3 DNA: TGTGCCAGTAGTTCAGGGGACAGGTCCTCCTACGAGCAGTACTTC
D gene: TRBD2; clone size: .; J gene: TRBJ2-7; V gene: TRBV29-1; CDR3 protein: CSVGTSGNYEQYF; CDR3 DNA: TGCAGCGTGGGGACTAGCGGCAACTACGAGCAGTACTTC
D gene: .; clone size: .; J gene: TRBJ2-3; V gene: TRBV29-1; CDR3 protein: CSVVGPPVDTQYF; CDR3 DNA: TGCAGCGTTGTCGGCCCCCCCGTGGATACGCAGTATTTT
D gene: TRBD1; clone size: .; J gene: TRBJ1-1; V gene: TRBV6-6; CDR3 protein: CASCSGTDSQEAFF; CDR3 DNA: TGTGCCAGCTGTTCCGGGACAGATTCCCAGGAAGCTTTCTTT
D gene: .; clone size: .; J gene: TRBJ1-6; V gene: TRBV7-8; CDR3 protein: CASSLGPWVSNSPLHF; CDR3 DNA: TGTGCCAGCAGCTTAGGCCCATGGGTCAGTAATTCACCCCTCCACTTT
D gene: TRBD1; clone size: .; J gene: TRBJ1-1; V gene: TRBV18; CDR3 protein: CASSPPAGGTEAFF; CDR3 DNA: TGTGCCAGCTCACCACCGGCAGGGGGCACTGAAGCTTTCTTT
D gene: .; clone size: few; J gene: TRBJ1-1; V gene: TRBV30; CDR3 protein: CAWSVWGYTEAFF; CDR3 DNA: TGTGCCTGGAGTGTCTGGGGGTACACTGAAGCTTTCTTT
D gene: .; clone size: .; J gene: TRBJ2-1; V gene: TRBV19; CDR3 protein: CASSPPTGTYNEQFF; CDR3 DNA: TGTGCCAGTAGTCCCCCGACAGGCACTTACAATGAGCAGTTCTTC
D gene: .; clone size: .; J gene: TRBJ1-1; V gene: TRBV12-5; CDR3 protein: CASGLGAGVEAFF; CDR3 DNA: TGTGCTAGTGGTTTAGGGGCAGGGGTTGAAGCTTTCTTT
D gene: .; clone size: few; J gene: TRBJ1-5; V gene: TRBV7-8; CDR3 protein: CASSLVGSDQPQHF; CDR3 DNA: TGTGCCAGCAGCTTAGTTGGCAGCGATCAGCCCCAGCATTTT
D gene: TRBD1; clone size: once; J gene: TRBJ2-7; V gene: TRBV6-5; CDR3 protein: CASRPTGVYEQYF; CDR3 DNA: TGTGCCAGCAGGCCAACAGGGGTCTACGAGCAGTACTTC
D gene: TRBD1; clone size: .; J gene: TRBJ2-7; V gene: TRBV12-5; CDR3 protein: CASGSAPGGSTQYF; CDR3 DNA: TGTGCTAGTGGTTCGGCGCCAGGGGGCTCTACGCAGTACTTC
D gene: .; clone size: once; J gene: TRBJ1-1; V gene: TRBV10-3; CDR3 protein: CAISDTGTANTEAFF; CDR3 DNA: TGTGCCATCAGTGATACCGGGACGGCGAACACTGAAGCTTTCTTT
D gene: TRBD1; clone size: .; J gene: TRBJ1-3; V gene: TRBV9; CDR3 protein: CASSADRGYSGNTIYF; CDR3 DNA: TGTGCCAGCAGCGCCGACAGGGGATACTCTGGAAACACCATATATTTT
D gene: .; clone size: .; J gene: TRBJ2-7; V gene: TRBV4-3; CDR3 protein: CASSRKESSYEQYF; CDR3 DNA: TGCGCCAGCAGCCGGAAAGAGAGCTCCTACGAGCAGTACTTC
D gene: .; clone size: .; J gene: TRBJ1-5; V gene: TRBV19; CDR3 protein: CASKVMEGNNQPQHF; CDR3 DNA: TGTGCCAGTAAGGTGATGGAGGGGAACAATCAGCCCCAGCATTTT
D gene: .; clone size: .; J gene: TRBJ1-1; V gene: TRBV10-3; CDR3 protein: CAIRGNNEGTEAFF; CDR3 DNA: TGTGCCATCAGAGGCAATAACGAGGGCACTGAAGCTTTCTTT
D gene: TRBD1; clone size: .; J gene: TRBJ1-2; V gene: TRBV5-1; CDR3 protein: CASSFTGDNYGYTF; CDR3 DNA: TGCGCCAGCAGCTTCACAGGGGATAACTATGGCTACACCTTC
D gene: .; clone size: .; J gene: TRBJ1-6; V gene: TRBV11-2; CDR3 protein: CASSNSFGGGGDSPLHF; CDR3 DNA: TGTGCCAGCAGCAATTCTTTTGGGGGAGGAGGGGATTCACCCCTCCACTTT
D gene: .; clone size: .; J gene: TRBJ2-2; V gene: TRBV7-3; CDR3 protein: CASSRGRFTGELFF; CDR3 DNA: TGTGCCAGCAGCCGGGGGCGGTTCACCGGGGAGCTGTTTTTT
D gene: TRBD1; clone size: few; J gene: TRBJ2-1; V gene: TRBV5-1; CDR3 protein: CASSWGYRTGKNNEQFF; CDR3 DNA: TGCGCCAGCAGCTGGGGCTACAGGACAGGGAAGAACAATGAGCAGTTCTTC
D gene: TRBD1; clone size: .; J gene: TRBJ2-7; V gene: TRBV2; CDR3 protein: CASRGDRLYEQYF; CDR3 DNA: TGTGCCAGCAGGGGGGACAGGCTGTACGAGCAGTACTTC
D gene: .; clone size: .; J gene: TRBJ2-7; V gene: TRBV28; CDR3 protein: CASLLGNEQYF; CDR3 DNA: TGTGCCAGCCTCCTGGGTAACGAGCAGTACTTC
D gene: .; clone size: .; J gene: TRBJ1-2; V gene: TRBV11-2; CDR3 protein: CASSLGGADYGYTF; CDR3 DNA: TGTGCCAGCAGCTTAGGGGGGGCGGACTATGGCTACACCTTC
D gene: .; clone size: .; J gene: TRBJ1-3; V gene: TRBV6-5; CDR3 protein: CASSWDNANTIYF; CDR3 DNA: TGTGCCAGCAGTTGGGACAACGCGAACACCATATATTTT
D gene: .; clone size: .; J gene: TRBJ2-1; V gene: TRBV28; CDR3 protein: CASGQYQTHNEQFF; CDR3 DNA: TGTGCCAGCGGGCAATACCAAACCCACAATGAGCAGTTCTTC
D gene: .; clone size: .; J gene: TRBJ1-1; V gene: TRBV15; CDR3 protein: CATSRDGGRWAFF; CDR3 DNA: TGTGCCACCAGCAGAGATGGCGGGCGTTGGGCTTTCTTT
D gene: TRBD1; clone size: .; J gene: TRBJ1-1; V gene: TRBV6-5; CDR3 protein: CASSDRDEAFF; CDR3 DNA: TGTGCCAGCAGTGACAGGGACGAAGCTTTCTTT
D gene: TRBD1; clone size: .; J gene: TRBJ2-1; V gene: TRBV19; CDR3 protein: CASRSPHSRQGRNEQFF; CDR3 DNA: TGTGCCAGTCGAAGTCCCCACTCTCGACAGGGGAGGAATGAGCAGTTCTTC
D gene: TRBD1; clone size: .; J gene: TRBJ1-2; V gene: TRBV2; CDR3 protein: CASSPDRDGAGYTF; CDR3 DNA: TGTGCCAGCAGTCCTGACAGGGATGGGGCTGGCTACACCTTC
D gene: TRBD1; clone size: .; J gene: TRBJ1-5; V gene: TRBV2; CDR3 protein: CASSSDRGDQPQHF; CDR3 DNA: TGTGCCAGCAGTTCAGACAGGGGTGATCAGCCCCAGCATTTT
D gene: .; clone size: .; J gene: TRBJ1-5; V gene: TRBV28; CDR3 protein: CASSVQGASNQPQHF; CDR3 DNA: TGTGCCAGCTCTGTACAAGGGGCCAGCAATCAGCCCCAGCATTTT
D gene: TRBD2; clone size: .; J gene: TRBJ2-3; V gene: TRBV10-3; CDR3 protein: CAIGARGLAGVMLRTDTQYF; CDR3 DNA: TGTGCCATCGGTGCAAGGGGACTAGCGGGAGTCATGTTGAGGACAGATACGCAGTATTTT
D gene: TRBD1; clone size: .; J gene: TRBJ1-2; V gene: TRBV5-4; CDR3 protein: CASSLGQGASGYTF; CDR3 DNA: TGTGCCAGCAGCTTGGGACAGGGGGCGAGTGGCTACACCTTC
D gene: TRBD1; clone size: .; J gene: TRBJ1-1; V gene: TRBV30; CDR3 protein: CAWGTGANTEAFF; CDR3 DNA: TGTGCCTGGGGGACAGGGGCGAACACTGAAGCTTTCTTT
D gene: .; clone size: .; J gene: TRBJ2-7; V gene: TRBV9; CDR3 protein: CASSDGRAPLAYEQYF; CDR3 DNA: TGTGCCAGCAGCGACGGGCGGGCCCCCCTAGCCTACGAGCAGTACTTC
D gene: .; clone size: .; J gene: TRBJ1-1; V gene: TRBV4-3; CDR3 protein: CASSQVSSGTEAFF; CDR3 DNA: TGCGCCAGCAGCCAAGTTTCGTCGGGAACCGAGGCTTTCTTT
D gene: .; clone size: .; J gene: TRBJ2-4; V gene: TRBV7-2; CDR3 protein: CASSPLGQNIQYF; CDR3 DNA: TGTGCCAGCAGCCCCCTAGGCCAAAACATTCAGTACTTC
D gene: .; clone size: .; J gene: TRBJ1-3; V gene: TRBV7-9; CDR3 protein: CASSLARLQEDTIYF; CDR3 DNA: TGTGCCAGCAGCTTAGCGCGGCTACAAGAAGACACCATATATTTT
D gene: .; clone size: .; J gene: TRBJ1-1; V gene: TRBV19; CDR3 protein: CASSIAGKRAEAFF; CDR3 DNA: TGTGCCAGTAGTATAGCCGGGAAAAGGGCTGAAGCTTTCTTT
D gene: .; clone size: .; J gene: TRBJ1-2; V gene: TRBV10-3; CDR3 protein: CAISESTRWGTNYGYTF; CDR3 DNA: TGTGCCATCAGTGAGTCGACTCGGTGGGGGACCAACTATGGCTACACCTTC
D gene: .; clone size: once; J gene: TRBJ1-4; V gene: TRBV5-1; CDR3 protein: CASSIGRNNEKLFF; CDR3 DNA: TGCGCCAGCAGCATCGGACGTAATAATGAAAAACTGTTTTTT
D gene: .; clone size: .; J gene: TRBJ2-2; V gene: TRBV5-1; CDR3 protein: CASSRQGGAGYTGELFF; CDR3 DNA: TGCGCCAGCAGCCGACAGGGAGGGGCGGGGTACACCGGGGAGCTGTTTTTT
D gene: TRBD1; clone size: .; J gene: TRBJ1-2; V gene: TRBV7-2; CDR3 protein: CASSLGTGDYGYTF; CDR3 DNA: TGTGCCAGCAGCCTGGGGACAGGGGACTATGGCTACACCTTC
D gene: TRBD2; clone size: .; J gene: TRBJ2-1; V gene: TRBV7-9; CDR3 protein: CASSLGEGWSEQFF; CDR3 DNA: TGTGCCAGCAGCTTGGGGGAGGGTTGGAGTGAGCAGTTCTTC
D gene: .; clone size: .; J gene: TRBJ1-2; V gene: TRBV19; CDR3 protein: CASTPGRTYGYTF; CDR3 DNA: TGTGCCAGTACCCCAGGGAGAACCTATGGCTACACCTTC